This note documents a single TCR beta chain sequence. It was with unique molecular identifiers that the TCRbeta library was prepared. MiXCR was run by TCRdb on the PCR reads, yielding one entry per CDR3 protein. The sample consists of approximately 210,000 distinct CDR3 sequences, about 14% of them appearing once. This CDR3 is 15 amino acids long. V shed 2 bases and J 1 base; nucleotides not matched to a gene: 3. Per the germline V gene, CDR1 is LGHDT and CDR2 is YNNKEL (reference sequence). This specimen belongs to a study of T-cell reconstitution after alpha-beta-depleted transplantation in children.

This rearrangement joins TRBV3-1 to TRBJ2-7, with 9 nucleotides matching TRBD1. This receptor was obtained from a human donor who donated a stem cell graft to a child with acute lymphoblastic leukemia. The input for sequencing was PBMCs from the stem cell graft donor, taken from the stem cell graft. This chain's CDR3 is CASSQRDRASYEQYF. The CDR3, as DNA: TGTGCCAGCAGCCAAAGGGACAGGGCGTCCTACGAGCAGTACTTC.